The clone carrying this T cell receptor beta chain was seen ten or more times. What it binds is not known. What was amplified from RNA transcripts were TCR beta CDR3 regions. The TCR CDR3 was amplified in a first-round RT-PCR using the HTBI primer set. A single record per CDR3 protein comes from TCRdb applying MiXCR to the multiplex PCR reads. The profile shows nearly 250,000 distinct CDR3 sequences, almost 25% of them singletons. This sample stems from a study of T cells in Graves' hyperthyroidism and ophthalmopathy. Fresh peripheral blood, 10 ml, yielded the PBMCs. Notes on the study in general: In blood, most of the thyroid clonotypes expanded above 0.001 were also present.

In germline, CDR1 is MNHEY, CDR2 SMNVEV (reference sequence). The CDR3 length is 15 residues. V trimming: 0 bases; J trimming: 3 bases; junction bases outside the gene matches: 2. V is TRBV27 and J is TRBJ2-1; 7 bases agree with TRBD2. The sample comprised blood. The source of this sequence is a woman aged 35 to 49 with Graves' ophthalmopathy. Written as DNA, the CDR3 is TGTGCCAGCAGTTTATCAGCGGGAAACTACAATGAGCAGTTCTTC. Encoded protein: CASSLSAGNYNEQFF.